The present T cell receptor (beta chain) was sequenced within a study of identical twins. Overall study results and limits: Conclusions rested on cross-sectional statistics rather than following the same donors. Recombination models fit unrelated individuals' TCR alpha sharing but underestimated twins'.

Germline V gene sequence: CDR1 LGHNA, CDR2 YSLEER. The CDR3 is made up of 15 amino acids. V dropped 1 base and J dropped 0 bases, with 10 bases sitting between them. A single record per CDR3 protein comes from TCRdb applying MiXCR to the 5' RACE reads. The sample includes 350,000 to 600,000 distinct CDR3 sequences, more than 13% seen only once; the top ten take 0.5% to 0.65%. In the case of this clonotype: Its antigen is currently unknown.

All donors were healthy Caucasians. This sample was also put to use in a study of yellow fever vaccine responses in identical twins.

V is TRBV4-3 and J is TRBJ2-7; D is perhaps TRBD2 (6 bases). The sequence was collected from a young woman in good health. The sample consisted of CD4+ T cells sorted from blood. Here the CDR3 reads CASSQGRGTSYEQYF. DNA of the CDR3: TGCGCCAGCAGCCAAGGTCGGGGGACCTCCTACGAGCAGTACTTC.